The rows below give T cell receptor beta chains drawn from one sample of a study of PD-L1 blockade in urothelial cancer. Method: immunoSEQ multiplex PCR; TCRdb's copy keeps in-frame clones and lacks some. The sample consists of 85,000 to 130,000 clones, roughly nine tenths of them appearing once. The sequencing used PBMCs, collected around atezolizumab (anti-PD-L1) treatment. The receptors originated from a woman over 75 with urothelial cancer. Both conserved end residues are part of each CDR3. Rows may omit the clone size; those that give it use once, few, many or a size class.

clone_size | v_call | cdr3_aa
NA | TRBV5-4 | CASSLDGTSRPETQYF
NA | TRBV11-2 | CASSPGIYEQYF
NA | TRBV9 | CASSVASRTDTQYF
NA | TRBV28 | CASSFPLAGGAGQYF
NA | TRBV27 | CASSLLAGARGEQFF
NA | TRBV15 | CATSRKGQGNRNEQFF
NA | TRBV2 | CASSPRLAGGTPEQFF
NA | TRBV19 | CASSREPGQGVPQHF
NA | TRBV15 | CATSRVGRDQPQHF
once | TRBV4-2 | CASSLMGEGRVGNTIYF
NA | TRBV7-9 | CASSTGHSSSYEQYF
NA | TRBV11-2 | CASSQNRQGREQFF
NA | TRBV27 | CASSRTPRGNEQYF
NA | TRBV9 | CASSAQGAYGYTF
once | TRBV5-1 | CASSSGTGSLGYEQYF
NA | TRBV6-1 | CASSGRAGGGEQYF
NA | TRBV15 | CATSREMGTGQNYGYTF
NA | TRBV15 | CATGKGGTGELFF
NA | TRBV5-1 | CASSFGHSTDTQYF
NA | TRBV27 | CASSLYLTSGIYNEQFF
NA | TRBV19 | CASSTTGGTEAFF
NA | TRBV2 | CASILTGVGYGYTF
NA | TRBV27 | CASSWGQGRLNTEAFF
NA | TRBV5-1 | CASSLGQNYGYTF
once | TRBV6-6 | CASSHGEPQHF
NA | TRBV6-1 | CASTGQGLYNEQFF
NA | TRBV27 | CASSLLTVGGSYEQYF
NA | TRBV27 | CASSSGTTDTQYF